This T cell receptor (beta chain) was profiled in a study of shared clonotypes between healthy human individuals. Study-wide results and limits: Sampling covered nothing but blood. Tissue TCR repertoires likely differ from those found in blood. Among several donors, roughly 5% of naive CD4 clonotypes were found in common.

Germline V gene sequence: CDR1 SEHNR, CDR2 FQNEAQ (reference sequence). The trim removed 5 bases at V and 1 base at J, leaving 4 bases unmatched. This CDR3 is 17 amino acids long. Concerning this clone: Its antigen remains unknown.

CD45RO-negative cells were positively selected for CCR7, leaving out terminally differentiated effector memory CD45RA+ cells. Deep-level assay runs were performed. It was 200 ng DNA, about 30,000 T cell genomes, that sorted-subset replicate PCRs used. Sequencing used immunoSEQ multiplex PCR; TCRdb keeps in-frame clones, though not all of them. Among 550,000 to 600,000 clones, roughly 98% were seen once, and the ten largest hold 0.3% to 0.35%. The source material was naive CD8+ T cells sorted from blood. The clonotype was recovered from a man younger than 40 in good health. The chain links TRBV7-9 to TRBJ2-3; 15 bases are shared with TRBD2. The CDR3 nucleotides are TGTGCCAGCAGCATCTGGACTAGCGGGAGGGGCACAGATACGCAGTATTTT. It specifies CASSIWTSGRGTDTQYF.